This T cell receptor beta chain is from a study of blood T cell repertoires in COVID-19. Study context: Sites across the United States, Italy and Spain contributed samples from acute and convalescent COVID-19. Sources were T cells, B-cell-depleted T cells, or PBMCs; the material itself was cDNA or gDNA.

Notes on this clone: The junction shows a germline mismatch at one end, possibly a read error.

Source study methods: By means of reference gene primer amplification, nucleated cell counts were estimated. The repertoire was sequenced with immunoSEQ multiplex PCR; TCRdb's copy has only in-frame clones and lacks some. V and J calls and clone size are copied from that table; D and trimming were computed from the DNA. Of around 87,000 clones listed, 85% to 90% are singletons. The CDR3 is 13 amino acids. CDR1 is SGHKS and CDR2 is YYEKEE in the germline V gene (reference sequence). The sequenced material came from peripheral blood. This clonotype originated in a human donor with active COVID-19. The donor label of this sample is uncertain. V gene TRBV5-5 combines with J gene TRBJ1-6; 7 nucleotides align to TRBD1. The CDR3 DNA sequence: TGTGCCAGCACCTTGACAGGGTCCTCACCCCTCCACTTT. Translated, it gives CASTLTGSSPLHF. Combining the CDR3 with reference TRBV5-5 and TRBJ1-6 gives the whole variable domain DAGVTQSPTHLIKTRGQQVTLRCSPISGHKSVSWYQQVLGQGPQFIFQYYEKEERGRGNFPDRFSARQFPNYSSELNVNALLLGDSALYLCASTLTGSSPLHFGNGTRLTVT.